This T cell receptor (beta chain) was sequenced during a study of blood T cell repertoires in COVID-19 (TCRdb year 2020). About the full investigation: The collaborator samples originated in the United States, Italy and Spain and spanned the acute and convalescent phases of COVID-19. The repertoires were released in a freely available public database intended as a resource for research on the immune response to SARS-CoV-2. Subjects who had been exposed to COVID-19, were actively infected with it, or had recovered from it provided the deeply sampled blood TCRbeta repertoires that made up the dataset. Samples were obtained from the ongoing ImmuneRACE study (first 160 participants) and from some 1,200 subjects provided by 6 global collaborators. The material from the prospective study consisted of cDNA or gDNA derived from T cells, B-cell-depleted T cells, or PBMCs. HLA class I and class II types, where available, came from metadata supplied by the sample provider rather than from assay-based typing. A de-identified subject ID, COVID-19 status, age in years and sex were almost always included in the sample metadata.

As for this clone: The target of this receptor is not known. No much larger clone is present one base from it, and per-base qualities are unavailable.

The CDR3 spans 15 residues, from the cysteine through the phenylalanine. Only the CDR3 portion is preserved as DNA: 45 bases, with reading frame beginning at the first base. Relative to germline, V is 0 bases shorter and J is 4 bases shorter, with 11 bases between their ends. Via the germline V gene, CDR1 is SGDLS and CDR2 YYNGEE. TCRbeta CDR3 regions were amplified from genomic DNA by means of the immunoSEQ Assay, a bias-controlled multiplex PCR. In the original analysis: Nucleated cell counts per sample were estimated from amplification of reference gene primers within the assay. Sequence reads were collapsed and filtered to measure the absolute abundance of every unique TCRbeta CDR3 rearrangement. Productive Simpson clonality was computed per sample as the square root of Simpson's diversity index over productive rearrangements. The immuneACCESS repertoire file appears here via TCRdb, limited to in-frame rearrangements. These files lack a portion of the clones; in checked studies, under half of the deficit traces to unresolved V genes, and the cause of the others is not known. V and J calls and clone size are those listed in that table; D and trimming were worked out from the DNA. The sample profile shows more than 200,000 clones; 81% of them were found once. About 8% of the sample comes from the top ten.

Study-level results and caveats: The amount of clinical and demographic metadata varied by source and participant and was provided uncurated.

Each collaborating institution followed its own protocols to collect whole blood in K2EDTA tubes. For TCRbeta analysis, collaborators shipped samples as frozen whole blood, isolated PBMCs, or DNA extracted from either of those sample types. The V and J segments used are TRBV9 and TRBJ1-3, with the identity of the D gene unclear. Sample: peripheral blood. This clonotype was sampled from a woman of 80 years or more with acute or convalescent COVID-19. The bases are TGTGCCAGCAGCGTAGTCGAAGGGAGGGGAAACACCATATATTTT. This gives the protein CASSVVEGRGNTIYF.